This is a list of T cell receptor beta chains from one sample in a study of vaccination and CD4 T cells after COVID-19. Their antigen targets remain unknown. TCRdb called the PCR reads again in MiXCR, with one record for every CDR3 protein. The data show some 8,000 distinct CDR3 sequences, 45% to 55% seen once. Sequences were obtained from CD4+ T cells from blood, cultured in vitro. The source is a human donor who had recovered from COVID-19. The conserved cysteine and the conserved F or W are not part of the CDR3 here. The order of the fields is V gene, J gene, clone size, CDR3 protein. Size is stated for part of the rows, as once, few or many counts, or as a class when the clone is expanded.

v_call: TRBV20-1; j_call: TRBJ2-5; clone_size: few; cdr3_aa: SARDASGLGETQY
v_call: TRBV7-9; j_call: TRBJ2-7; clone_size: NA; cdr3_aa: ASSLGPASYEQY
v_call: TRBV21-1; j_call: TRBJ2-1; clone_size: few; cdr3_aa: ASSKGPWYNEQF
v_call: TRBV2; j_call: TRBJ1-1; clone_size: once; cdr3_aa: ASSEALQGRAF
v_call: TRBV12-3/TRBV12-4; j_call: TRBJ1-5; clone_size: NA; cdr3_aa: ASSFNGSPNQPQH
v_call: TRBV5-4; j_call: TRBJ2-3; clone_size: NA; cdr3_aa: ASSLARSTDTQY
v_call: TRBV5-1; j_call: TRBJ2-7; clone_size: NA; cdr3_aa: ASSLGGGLDYEQY
v_call: TRBV24-1; j_call: TRBJ2-2; clone_size: NA; cdr3_aa: ATSDPRTGDTGELF
v_call: TRBV30; j_call: TRBJ2-7; clone_size: NA; cdr3_aa: AWIRRRRDYGYEQY
v_call: TRBV19; j_call: TRBJ1-2; clone_size: NA; cdr3_aa: ASTLSGGQGYT
v_call: TRBV30; j_call: TRBJ1-1; clone_size: NA; cdr3_aa: AWGDYPNTEAF
v_call: TRBV18; j_call: TRBJ1-2; clone_size: NA; cdr3_aa: ASSPSATGTVNYT
v_call: TRBV6-5; j_call: TRBJ1-4; clone_size: NA; cdr3_aa: ASSYLVGDNEKLF
v_call: TRBV27; j_call: TRBJ2-4; clone_size: NA; cdr3_aa: ASKEGLENIQY
v_call: TRBV20-1; j_call: TRBJ1-1; clone_size: few; cdr3_aa: SARSWTVNTEAF
v_call: TRBV5-1; j_call: TRBJ2-3; clone_size: few; cdr3_aa: ASSLGGARTDTQY
v_call: TRBV11-3; j_call: TRBJ1-1; clone_size: few; cdr3_aa: ASSSQGYTEAF
v_call: TRBV7-2; j_call: TRBJ2-1; clone_size: NA; cdr3_aa: ASSLGPSSYNEQF
v_call: TRBV6-5; j_call: TRBJ1-2; clone_size: few; cdr3_aa: ASSYSTGQGNYGYT
v_call: TRBV12-3/TRBV12-4; j_call: TRBJ2-1; clone_size: NA; cdr3_aa: ASSFGDSGGVSYNEQF
v_call: TRBV5-6; j_call: TRBJ1-2; clone_size: NA; cdr3_aa: ASRRAGQFIGYT
v_call: TRBV6-1; j_call: TRBJ2-1; clone_size: NA; cdr3_aa: ASGRGRSSYNEQF
v_call: TRBV29-1; j_call: TRBJ2-1; clone_size: NA; cdr3_aa: SAGWGNEQF
v_call: TRBV6-1; j_call: TRBJ2-6; clone_size: NA; cdr3_aa: ASRFSGANVLT
v_call: TRBV18; j_call: TRBJ1-1; clone_size: NA; cdr3_aa: ASSLSLQTEAF
v_call: TRBV12-3/TRBV12-4; j_call: TRBJ1-1; clone_size: few; cdr3_aa: ASSNPPNEAF
v_call: TRBV6-5; j_call: TRBJ1-2; clone_size: NA; cdr3_aa: ASSYSIGGYGYT
v_call: TRBV6-1; j_call: TRBJ1-1; clone_size: few; cdr3_aa: ASWGQGTSEAF
v_call: TRBV7-2; j_call: TRBJ1-2; clone_size: NA; cdr3_aa: ASSLAERVYGYT
v_call: TRBV6-1; j_call: TRBJ2-4; clone_size: few; cdr3_aa: ASSGYTEVAAKNIQY
v_call: TRBV12-5; j_call: TRBJ2-2; clone_size: few; cdr3_aa: ASGLPFSGGPTGELF
v_call: TRBV6-2/TRBV6-3; j_call: TRBJ1-6; clone_size: NA; cdr3_aa: ASRPTGIYNSPLH
v_call: TRBV5-1; j_call: TRBJ2-3; clone_size: once; cdr3_aa: ASSLDSGRADTQY
v_call: TRBV5-1; j_call: TRBJ2-7; clone_size: NA; cdr3_aa: ASSLEPGRLEQY
v_call: TRBV6-1; j_call: TRBJ1-5; clone_size: few; cdr3_aa: ASLTDSILSNQPQH
v_call: TRBV10-3; j_call: TRBJ1-2; clone_size: NA; cdr3_aa: AISEAGGAYGYT
v_call: TRBV12-3/TRBV12-4; j_call: TRBJ1-2; clone_size: NA; cdr3_aa: ASRGRVYSGGYT
v_call: TRBV7-9; j_call: TRBJ2-5; clone_size: NA; cdr3_aa: ASSSSRSGLAGQETQY
v_call: TRBV6-2/TRBV6-3; j_call: TRBJ1-4; clone_size: NA; cdr3_aa: ATHWRPNEKLF
v_call: TRBV5-1; j_call: TRBJ2-3; clone_size: few; cdr3_aa: ASSFGGSTDTQY
v_call: TRBV7-9; j_call: TRBJ1-4; clone_size: NA; cdr3_aa: ASSLTGGGTNEKLF
v_call: TRBV19; j_call: TRBJ1-2; clone_size: few; cdr3_aa: ASSLIQGANYGYT
v_call: TRBV7-8; j_call: TRBJ2-1; clone_size: NA; cdr3_aa: ASSRGTSSYNEQF
v_call: TRBV7-2; j_call: TRBJ1-5; clone_size: few; cdr3_aa: ASSSMGQGNQPQH
v_call: TRBV12-3/TRBV12-4; j_call: TRBJ2-2; clone_size: NA; cdr3_aa: ASSPPAGSNTGELF
v_call: TRBV30; j_call: TRBJ2-1; clone_size: once; cdr3_aa: AWKGSGGWSF
v_call: TRBV5-4; j_call: TRBJ1-4; clone_size: NA; cdr3_aa: ASSLLPGEKLF
v_call: TRBV30; j_call: TRBJ2-3; clone_size: NA; cdr3_aa: AWRRKGQGTNTQY
v_call: TRBV7-2; j_call: TRBJ1-4; clone_size: few; cdr3_aa: ASSLRIGTGENEKLF
v_call: TRBV19; j_call: TRBJ1-2; clone_size: NA; cdr3_aa: ASSIEGTGGYYGYT
v_call: TRBV12-3/TRBV12-4; j_call: TRBJ2-7; clone_size: few; cdr3_aa: ASSLDPTYEQY
v_call: TRBV12-3/TRBV12-4; j_call: TRBJ1-2; clone_size: once; cdr3_aa: ASSSGELTGSYGYT
v_call: TRBV10-3; j_call: TRBJ1-5; clone_size: few; cdr3_aa: AIRFGQGSNQPQH